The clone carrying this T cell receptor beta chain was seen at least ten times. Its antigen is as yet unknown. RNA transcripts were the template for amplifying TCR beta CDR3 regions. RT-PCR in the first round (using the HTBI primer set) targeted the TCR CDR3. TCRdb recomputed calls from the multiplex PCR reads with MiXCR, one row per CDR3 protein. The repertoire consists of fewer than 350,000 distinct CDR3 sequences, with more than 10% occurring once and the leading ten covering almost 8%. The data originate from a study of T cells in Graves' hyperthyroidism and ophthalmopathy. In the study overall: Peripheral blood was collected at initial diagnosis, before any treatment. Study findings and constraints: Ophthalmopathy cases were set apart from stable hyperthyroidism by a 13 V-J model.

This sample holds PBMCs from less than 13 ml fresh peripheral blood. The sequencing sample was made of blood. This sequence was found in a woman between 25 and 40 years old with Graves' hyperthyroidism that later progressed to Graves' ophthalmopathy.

The CDR3 region is CASSYSIRGNTEAFF. CDR3 nucleotide sequence: TGTGCCAGCAGTTACTCGATACGTGGGAACACTGAAGCTTTCTTT. This rearrangement joins TRBV6-6 to TRBJ1-1; D remains ambiguous. This CDR3 has 15 residues. Trimming shortened V by 0 bases and J by 1 base, and 9 bases separated the two germline ends. In germline, CDR1 is MNHNY, CDR2 SVGAGI (reference sequence).